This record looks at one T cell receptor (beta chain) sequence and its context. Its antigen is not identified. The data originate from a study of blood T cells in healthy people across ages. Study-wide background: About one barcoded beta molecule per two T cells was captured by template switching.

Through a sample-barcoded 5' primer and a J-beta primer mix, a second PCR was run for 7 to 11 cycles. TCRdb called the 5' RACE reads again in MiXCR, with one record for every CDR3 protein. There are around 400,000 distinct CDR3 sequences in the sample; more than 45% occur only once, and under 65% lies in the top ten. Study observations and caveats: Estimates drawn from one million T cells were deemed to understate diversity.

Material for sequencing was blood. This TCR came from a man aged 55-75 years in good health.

The DNA of the CDR3 is TGCGCCAGCAGCCAAATGGGGACTAGCGCCCGAGGCCCACGGGATGAGCAGTTCTTC. This codes for CASSQMGTSARGPRDEQFF. The genes are TRBV4-3 and TRBJ2-1; 10 bases map to TRBD2. There are 19 residues in the CDR3. With V trimmed by 2 bases and J by 8 bases, 18 bases remained unmatched. Germline-derived CDR1 and CDR2 are LGHNA and YSLEER.